This entry lists 3 T cell receptor beta chains sequenced from one sample in a study of T cell responses to AZD1222 COVID-19 vaccine. Assay used: immunoSEQ multiplex PCR; TCRdb lists only in-frame clones, some missing. This sample has some 150,000 clones; about 91% occur once, and the top ten carry more than 13%. The source material was peripheral blood, sampled on day 0 of AZD1222 vaccination. The receptors derive from an adult in good health.

V and J are TRBV10-3 and TRBJ1-5; D gene unclear. CDR1 ENHRY and CDR2 SYGVKD come from the germline V gene. The CDR3 is made up of 12 amino acids. Deletions cut 2 bases from V and 4 bases from J, with 3 bases between. This CDR3 reads CAISENNQPQHF. CDR3 nucleotides: TGTGCCATCAGTGAGAATAATCAGCCCCAGCATTTT.

V usage is TRBV19 and J usage is TRBJ1-2, with 9 positions matching TRBD1. Trimming took 7 bases from V and 5 from J; bases not matched to a gene: 8. The CDR3 spans 14 residues. Germline values: CDR1 LNHDA, CDR2 SQIVND (reference sequence). The CDR3 reads CASNRPGTGYGYTF. In DNA form, the CDR3 reads TGTGCCAGTAACCGACCCGGGACAGGGTATGGCTACACCTTC.

The V call is TRBV7-9, the J call TRBJ1-4; D remains ambiguous. Germline V lookup: CDR1 SEHNR, CDR2 FQNEAQ (reference sequence). The CDR3 spans 11 residues. V lost 7 bases and J lost 12, with 12 bases in between. The CDR3 region is CASTSETELFF. The CDR3 bases are TGTGCCAGCACCTCGGAAACCGAACTGTTTTTT.